Listed below are T cell receptor beta chains from one sample, sequenced in a study of T cell responses to AZD1222 COVID-19 vaccine. Assay used: immunoSEQ multiplex PCR; TCRdb lists only in-frame clones, some missing. The table shows 150,000 or so clones, with about 89% occurring only once. The specimen was peripheral blood, collected on day 0 of AZD1222 vaccination. The receptors derive from an adult in good health. CDR3s include the opening cysteine and the closing phenylalanine or tryptophan. D genes are given only for firm matches. Clone size is given for some rows only: seen once, a few or many times, or a class if the clone is expanded.

clone size	V gene	J gene	D gene	CDR3 protein	CDR3 DNA
.	TRBV19	TRBJ2-7	.	CASRSRDSTYEQYF	TGTGCCAGTAGAAGCAGGGACTCCACCTACGAGCAGTACTTC
.	TRBV19	TRBJ1-1	TRBD1	CASDRGARTNTEAFF	TGTGCCAGTGACAGGGGTGCCCGCACGAACACTGAAGCTTTCTTT
.	TRBV6-1	TRBJ2-2	.	CASSGRQGMISGELFF	TGTGCCAGCAGTGGGCGCCAGGGGATGATCAGCGGGGAGCTGTTTTTT
.	TRBV12-5	TRBJ2-1	.	CASGPGNNEQFF	TGTGCTAGTGGTCCAGGTAACAATGAGCAGTTCTTC
.	TRBV28	TRBJ1-2	TRBD1	CASRGTGTVPIYGYTF	TGTGCCAGCAGGGGGACAGGTACCGTCCCCATTTATGGCTACACCTTC
.	TRBV5-1	TRBJ1-1	.	CASSPGGENPAEAFF	TGCGCCAGCAGCCCTGGTGGGGAAAACCCAGCTGAAGCTTTCTTT
.	TRBV7-2	TRBJ2-5	.	CASSLIGRGQETQYF	TGTGCCAGCAGCTTAATTGGGCGGGGACAAGAGACCCAGTACTTC
.	TRBV30	TRBJ1-2	.	CAWGEGYGYTF	TGTGCCTGGGGGGAGGGCTATGGCTACACCTTC
.	TRBV7-2	TRBJ1-5	.	CASSLLDTFNQPQHF	TGTGCCAGCAGCTTACTCGACACCTTCAATCAGCCCCAGCATTTT
.	TRBV7-7	TRBJ2-5	TRBD1	CASSSGDRGYQETQYF	TGTGCCAGCAGCTCCGGGGACAGGGGGTACCAAGAGACCCAGTACTTC
.	TRBV28	TRBJ2-3	.	CASSLPPTDTQYF	TGTGCCAGCAGTTTGCCCCCCACAGATACGCAGTATTTT
once	TRBV6-2/TRBV6-3	TRBJ2-7	.	CASSRSGSSYEQYF	TGTGCCAGCAGCCGTAGCGGCTCCTCCTACGAGCAGTACTTC
once	TRBV5-1	TRBJ2-7	.	CASSLAVTTYEQYF	TGCGCCAGCAGCTTGGCAGTTACGACCTACGAGCAGTACTTC
.	TRBV6-5	TRBJ1-4	.	CASSYSRAATNEKLFF	TGTGCCAGCAGTTACAGTAGGGCAGCAACTAATGAAAAACTGTTTTTT
.	TRBV2	TRBJ1-5	TRBD1	CASSGQGALSNQPQHF	TGTGCCAGCAGTGGACAGGGGGCGTTAAGCAATCAGCCCCAGCATTTT
.	TRBV6-5	TRBJ1-6	.	CASRATGSPLHF	TGTGCCAGCAGAGCCACAGGGTCACCCCTCCACTTT
.	TRBV18	TRBJ1-5	.	CASSPEGLNQPQHF	TGTGCCAGCTCACCAGAGGGGCTCAATCAGCCCCAGCATTTT
.	TRBV5-6	TRBJ1-2	.	CASSPQGTTNYGYTF	TGTGCCAGCAGCCCTCAGGGTACAACTAACTATGGCTACACCTTC
.	TRBV15	TRBJ1-2	.	CATSRDLSPGNGYTF	TGTGCCACCAGCAGAGATCTATCCCCGGGAAATGGCTACACCTTC
.	TRBV28	TRBJ1-1	TRBD1	CASITGGMNTEAFF	TGTGCCAGCATAACAGGGGGCATGAACACTGAAGCTTTCTTT
.	TRBV6-5	TRBJ2-7	.	CASMEGYEQYF	TGTGCCAGCATGGAGGGATACGAGCAGTACTTC
.	TRBV5-1	TRBJ2-6	.	CASSLDRANVLTF	TGCGCCAGCAGCCTAGACAGGGCCAACGTCCTGACTTTC
.	TRBV10-1	TRBJ1-3	.	CASSEVCGESGAGNTIYF	TGCGCCAGCAGTGAGGTATGCGGGGAATCAGGAGCCGGAAACACCATATATTTT
once	TRBV14	TRBJ1-1	.	CASSQRTGTTNLNTEAFF	TGTGCCAGCAGCCAAAGAACCGGGACAACCAATCTGAACACTGAAGCTTTCTTT
.	TRBV10-1	TRBJ2-3	.	CASSDRFTDTQYF	TGCGCCAGCAGTGACAGATTCACAGATACGCAGTATTTT
.	TRBV10-3	TRBJ1-4	.	CAISDSNEKLFF	TGTGCCATCAGTGACAGTAATGAAAAACTGTTTTTT
.	TRBV7-7	TRBJ2-2	.	CASRGYTGELFF	TGTGCCAGCAGGGGGTACACCGGGGAGCTGTTTTTT
.	TRBV2	TRBJ1-4	.	CASSEGRYEKLFF	TGTGCCAGCAGTGAAGGAAGATATGAAAAACTGTTTTTT
.	TRBV18	TRBJ1-2	.	CASSGLRAESYGYTF	TGTGCCAGCTCAGGACTTCGGGCTGAGAGCTATGGCTACACCTTC
.	TRBV13	TRBJ2-2	TRBD2	CASSHPGLAGGNTGELFF	TGTGCCAGCAGCCACCCGGGACTAGCGGGAGGAAATACCGGGGAGCTGTTTTTT
.	TRBV24-1	TRBJ2-1	TRBD2	CATSDGTSGSYNEQFF	TGTGCCACCAGTGATGGGACTAGCGGGAGCTACAATGAGCAGTTCTTC
few	TRBV24-1	TRBJ2-1	TRBD1	CATSGTGGMNEQFF	TGTGCCACCAGTGGAACAGGGGGTATGAATGAGCAGTTCTTC
.	TRBV11-2	TRBJ2-6	TRBD1	CASSTPTGTGANVLTF	TGTGCCAGCAGCACCCCGACAGGGACCGGGGCCAACGTCCTGACTTTC
.	TRBV7-9	TRBJ1-4	.	CASSLGVATNEKLFF	TGTGCCAGCAGCTTAGGGGTTGCAACTAATGAAAAACTGTTTTTT
.	TRBV5-1	TRBJ2-7	.	CASSDNYEQYF	TGCGCCAGCAGCGATAACTACGAGCAGTACTTC
.	TRBV7-8	TRBJ1-2	TRBD1	CASSALGQGVSYGYTF	TGTGCCAGCAGCGCCCTAGGACAGGGGGTCAGCTATGGCTACACCTTC
once	TRBV10-3	TRBJ2-3	.	CAITGAGDTQYF	TGTGCCATCACAGGGGCGGGGGATACGCAGTATTTT
.	TRBV5-1	TRBJ1-1	.	CASSPGARENTEAFF	TGCGCCAGCAGCCCTGGGGCCAGGGAGAACACTGAAGCTTTCTTT
.	TRBV2	TRBJ1-1	.	CASILNTEAFF	TGTGCCAGCATTCTGAACACTGAAGCTTTCTTT
.	TRBV14	TRBJ2-1	TRBD2	CASSHIGLAGGNEQFF	TGTGCCAGCAGCCACATTGGGCTAGCGGGGGGGAATGAGCAGTTCTTC
.	TRBV28	TRBJ1-3	.	CASSFITGQSSGNTIYF	TGTGCCAGCAGTTTTATAACGGGACAAAGCTCTGGAAACACCATATATTTT
.	TRBV5-3	TRBJ2-1	.	CARSLFTFRGLPNNEQFF	TGTGCCAGAAGCTTGTTCACCTTCCGGGGGCTCCCCAACAATGAGCAGTTCTTC
.	TRBV7-2	TRBJ1-6	.	CASSSTRSNSPLHF	TGTGCCAGCAGCAGTACACGGTCTAATTCACCCCTCCACTTT
.	TRBV3-1/TRBV3-2	TRBJ1-2	TRBD1	CASSRDSQAVRKSYTF	TGTGCCAGCAGCCGGGACAGCCAGGCGGTTAGGAAGAGCTACACCTTC
.	TRBV28	TRBJ2-2	.	CASSLINTGELFF	TGTGCCAGCAGTTTAATAAACACCGGGGAGCTGTTTTTT
once	TRBV9	TRBJ2-3	.	CASSVAGTDPQRTQYF	TGTGCCAGCAGCGTAGCTGGGACGGATCCACAGCGTACGCAGTATTTT
once	TRBV28	TRBJ2-2	.	CASSVIGVRDGELFF	TGTGCCAGCAGTGTGATAGGGGTTAGAGACGGGGAGCTGTTTTTT
.	TRBV7-2	TRBJ2-3	TRBD2	CASSLASGGTDTQYF	TGTGCCAGCAGCTTAGCTAGCGGGGGCACAGATACGCAGTATTTT